This T cell receptor (beta chain) was found in a study of cytomegalovirus exposure and HLA in healthy donors. Looking at the study overall: Caucasian-associated ancestry cluster membership applied to just over 80% of approximately 420 genotyped donors. Study-wide points: In a later analysis, a missense DCLRE1C variant was linked to TCR beta V- and J-gene trimming. The authors later found TCR association rates varying by HLA locus, with DRB1 most and HLA-C fewest.

Looked up from germline, CDR1 is MNHEY and CDR2 is SMNVEV (reference sequence). Trimming took 5 bases from V and 4 from J; bases not matched to a gene: 15. This CDR3 is built from 18 residues. It was with 60 Vbeta and 13 Jbeta primers that the PCR ran. The method was immunoSEQ multiplex PCR; TCRdb's version includes in-frame clones alone and lacks a portion of them. The ten top clones account for over 1%, within a sample of 150,000 to 200,000 clones. Comments on this clone: Its specificity is not known.

The sequenced sample was PBMCs. The chain joins TRBV27 to TRBJ2-2; 8 nucleotides match TRBD2. The receptor was derived from an older woman in good health and CMV-seronegative. The CDR3 protein is CASSPHPLAGGLTGELFF. In DNA form, the CDR3 reads TGTGCCAGCAGTCCACACCCCCTGGCGGGAGGTCTCACCGGGGAGCTGTTTTTT.